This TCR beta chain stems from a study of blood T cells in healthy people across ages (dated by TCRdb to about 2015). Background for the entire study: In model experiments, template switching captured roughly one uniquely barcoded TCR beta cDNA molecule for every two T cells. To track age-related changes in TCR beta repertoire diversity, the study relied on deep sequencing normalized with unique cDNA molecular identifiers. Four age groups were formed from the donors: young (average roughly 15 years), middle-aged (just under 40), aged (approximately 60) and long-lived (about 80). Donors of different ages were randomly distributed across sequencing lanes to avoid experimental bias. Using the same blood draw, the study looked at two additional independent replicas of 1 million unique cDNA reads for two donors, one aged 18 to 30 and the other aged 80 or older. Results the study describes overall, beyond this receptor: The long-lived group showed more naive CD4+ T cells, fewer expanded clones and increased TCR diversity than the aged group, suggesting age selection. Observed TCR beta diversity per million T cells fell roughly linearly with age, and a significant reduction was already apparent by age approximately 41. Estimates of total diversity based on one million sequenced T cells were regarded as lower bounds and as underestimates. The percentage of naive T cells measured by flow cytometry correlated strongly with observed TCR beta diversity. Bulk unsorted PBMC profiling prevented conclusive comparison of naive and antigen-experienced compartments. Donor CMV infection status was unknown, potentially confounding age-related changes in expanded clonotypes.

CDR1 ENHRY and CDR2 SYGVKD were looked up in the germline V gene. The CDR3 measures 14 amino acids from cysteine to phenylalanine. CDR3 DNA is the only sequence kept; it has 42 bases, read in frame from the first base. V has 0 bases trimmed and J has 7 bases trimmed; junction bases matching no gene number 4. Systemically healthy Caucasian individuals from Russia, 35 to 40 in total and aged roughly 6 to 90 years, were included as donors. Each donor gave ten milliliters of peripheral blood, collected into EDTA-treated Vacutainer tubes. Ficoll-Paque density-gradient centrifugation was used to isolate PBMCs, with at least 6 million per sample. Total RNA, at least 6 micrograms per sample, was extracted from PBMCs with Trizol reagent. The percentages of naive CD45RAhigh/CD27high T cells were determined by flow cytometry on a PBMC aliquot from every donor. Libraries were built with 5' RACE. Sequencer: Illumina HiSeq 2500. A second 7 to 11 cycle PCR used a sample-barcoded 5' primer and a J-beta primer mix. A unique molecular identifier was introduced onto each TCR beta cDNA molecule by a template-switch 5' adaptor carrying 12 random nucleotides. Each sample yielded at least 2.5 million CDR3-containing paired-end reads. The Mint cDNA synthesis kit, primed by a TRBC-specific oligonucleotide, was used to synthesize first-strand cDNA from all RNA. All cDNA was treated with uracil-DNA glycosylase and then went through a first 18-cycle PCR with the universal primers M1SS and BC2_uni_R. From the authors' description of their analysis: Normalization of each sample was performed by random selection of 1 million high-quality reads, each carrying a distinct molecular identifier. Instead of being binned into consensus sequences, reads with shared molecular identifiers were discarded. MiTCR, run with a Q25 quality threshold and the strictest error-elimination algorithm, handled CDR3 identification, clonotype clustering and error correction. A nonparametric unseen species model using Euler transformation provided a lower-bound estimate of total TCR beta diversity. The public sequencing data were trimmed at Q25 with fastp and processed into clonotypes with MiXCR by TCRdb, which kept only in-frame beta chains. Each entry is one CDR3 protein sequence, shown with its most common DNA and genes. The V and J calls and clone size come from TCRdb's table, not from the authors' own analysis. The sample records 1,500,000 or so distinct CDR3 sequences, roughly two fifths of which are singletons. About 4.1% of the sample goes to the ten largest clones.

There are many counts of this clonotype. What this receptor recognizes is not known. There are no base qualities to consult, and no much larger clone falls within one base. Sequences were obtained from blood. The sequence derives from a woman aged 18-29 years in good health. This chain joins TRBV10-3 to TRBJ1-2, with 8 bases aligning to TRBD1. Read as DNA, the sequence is TGTGCCATCAGTGAGTCGACCAGGGGGCTTGGCTACACCTTC. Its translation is CAISESTRGLGYTF.